The rows below give T cell receptor beta chains drawn from one sample of a study of blood T cell repertoires in COVID-19. Only in-frame clones appear in the TCRdb table, and some are missing; sequencing was by immunoSEQ multiplex PCR. The sample contains 70,000 to 90,000 clones, roughly 70% of which appear only once. The sequencing sample was made of peripheral blood. These receptors came from a human donor with acute or convalescent COVID-19. The donor label of this sample is uncertain. Both conserved end residues are part of each CDR3. A D gene is named only where the DNA matches it firmly. Expanded clones are given a class, and other clones once, few, many or no size at all.

j_call: TRBJ1-3
clone_size: -
v_call: TRBV2
d_call: TRBD1
cdr3_nt: TGTGCCAGCAGTATACCGGGACACTCAGGGGGCTCTGGAAACACCATATATTTT
cdr3_aa: CASSIPGHSGGSGNTIYF

j_call: TRBJ2-5
clone_size: -
v_call: TRBV19
d_call: -
cdr3_nt: TGTGCCAGTAGTAAAGCGACCCAAGAGACCCAGTACTTC
cdr3_aa: CASSKATQETQYF

j_call: TRBJ2-7
clone_size: -
v_call: TRBV12-3/TRBV12-4
d_call: -
cdr3_nt: TGTGCCAGCAGTTTGAGGCAGGGGAGCGAGCAGTACTTC
cdr3_aa: CASSLRQGSEQYF

j_call: TRBJ1-6
clone_size: -
v_call: TRBV30
d_call: TRBD1
cdr3_nt: TGTGCCTTCAAAGCGGGACAGGTGTCCTATAATTCACCCCTCCACTTT
cdr3_aa: CAFKAGQVSYNSPLHF

j_call: TRBJ2-3
clone_size: -
v_call: TRBV24-1
d_call: -
cdr3_nt: TGTGCCACCAGGGCTAATGACGCGAGCGCAGATACGCAGTATTTT
cdr3_aa: CATRANDASADTQYF

j_call: TRBJ1-1
clone_size: -
v_call: TRBV28
d_call: -
cdr3_nt: TGTGCCAGCAGTTTAGAGAAGAAAGCTTTCTTT
cdr3_aa: CASSLEKKAFF

j_call: TRBJ2-1
clone_size: few
v_call: TRBV7-2
d_call: -
cdr3_nt: TGTGCCAGCAGCCGTTATAACAATGAGCAGTTCTTC
cdr3_aa: CASSRYNNEQFF

j_call: TRBJ2-7
clone_size: -
v_call: TRBV9
d_call: -
cdr3_nt: TGTGCCAGCAGCCCGCGACAGGCTGCCTACGAGCAGTACTTC
cdr3_aa: CASSPRQAAYEQYF

j_call: TRBJ2-3
clone_size: -
v_call: TRBV9
d_call: TRBD1
cdr3_nt: TGTGCCAGCAGCGTAGCCGGGACAGGGCGCACAGATACGCAGTATTTT
cdr3_aa: CASSVAGTGRTDTQYF

j_call: TRBJ1-1
clone_size: -
v_call: TRBV18
d_call: -
cdr3_nt: TGTGCCAGCTCACCACGGCAGGTGAACTTGAACACTGAAGCTTTCTTT
cdr3_aa: CASSPRQVNLNTEAFF

j_call: TRBJ2-5
clone_size: few
v_call: TRBV2
d_call: -
cdr3_nt: TGTGCCAGCAATTGGGAGGAGACCCAGTACTTC
cdr3_aa: CASNWEETQYF

j_call: TRBJ2-1
clone_size: once
v_call: TRBV6-2/TRBV6-3
d_call: TRBD2
cdr3_nt: TGTGCCAGCAGTTCGGGACTAGCGTTCAATGAGCAGTTCTTC
cdr3_aa: CASSSGLAFNEQFF

j_call: TRBJ2-7
clone_size: -
v_call: TRBV28
d_call: TRBD2
cdr3_nt: TGTGCCAGCAGTTCGCTTCCACTAGCGAAGAGCTCCTACGAGCAGTACTTC
cdr3_aa: CASSSLPLAKSSYEQYF

j_call: TRBJ1-6
clone_size: -
v_call: TRBV3-1/TRBV3-2
d_call: -
cdr3_nt: TGTGCCAGCAGCCAAGAGTCACAGACTAATTCACCCCTCCACTTT
cdr3_aa: CASSQESQTNSPLHF

j_call: TRBJ1-6
clone_size: -
v_call: TRBV30
d_call: TRBD1
cdr3_nt: TGTGCCTGGAGTCCCTGGACAGGGCTCTATAATTCACCCCTCCACTTT
cdr3_aa: CAWSPWTGLYNSPLHF

j_call: TRBJ2-5
clone_size: -
v_call: TRBV5-1
d_call: -
cdr3_nt: TGCGCCAGCAGCCCGACTAGTTGGCAAGAGACCCAGTACTTC
cdr3_aa: CASSPTSWQETQYF

j_call: TRBJ2-2
clone_size: -
v_call: TRBV6-5
d_call: -
cdr3_nt: TGTGCCAGCAGTTCGACGGGGGTGTTCACCGGGGAGCTGTTTTTT
cdr3_aa: CASSSTGVFTGELFF

j_call: TRBJ1-5
clone_size: -
v_call: TRBV29-1
d_call: -
cdr3_nt: TGCAGCGTTGCACAGGGAGGCAATCAGCCCCAGCATTTT
cdr3_aa: CSVAQGGNQPQHF

j_call: TRBJ2-7
clone_size: -
v_call: TRBV13
d_call: TRBD1
cdr3_nt: TGTGCCAGCAGCCCCTCGGACAGGGCCTACGAGCAGTACTTC
cdr3_aa: CASSPSDRAYEQYF

j_call: TRBJ1-4
clone_size: once
v_call: TRBV3-1/TRBV3-2
d_call: -
cdr3_nt: TGTGCCAGCAGCCTTCACGGGGGTGAAAAACTGTTTTTT
cdr3_aa: CASSLHGGEKLFF

j_call: TRBJ2-2
clone_size: -
v_call: TRBV7-2
d_call: -
cdr3_nt: TGTGCCAGCAGAACTCCCCGGGGGACCGGGGAGCTGTTTTTT
cdr3_aa: CASRTPRGTGELFF

j_call: TRBJ2-7
clone_size: few
v_call: TRBV7-2
d_call: TRBD2
cdr3_nt: TGTGCCAGCAGCTTAGCGTCTAGCGGGGCTAGCTCCTACGAGCAGTACTTC
cdr3_aa: CASSLASSGASSYEQYF

j_call: TRBJ2-5
clone_size: once
v_call: TRBV7-2
d_call: TRBD2
cdr3_nt: TGTGCCAGCAGCTTGGGACTAGCGGGAGGAGGGGAGACCCAGTACTTC
cdr3_aa: CASSLGLAGGGETQYF

j_call: TRBJ2-2
clone_size: -
v_call: TRBV19
d_call: -
cdr3_nt: TGTGCCAGTAGTACCACTAAGAACACCGGGGAGCTGTTTTTT
cdr3_aa: CASSTTKNTGELFF

j_call: TRBJ2-7
clone_size: -
v_call: TRBV6-5
d_call: TRBD1
cdr3_nt: TGTGCCAGCAGGGGGACAGATTCCTACGAGCAGTACTTC
cdr3_aa: CASRGTDSYEQYF

j_call: TRBJ2-5
clone_size: -
v_call: TRBV29-1
d_call: TRBD2
cdr3_nt: TGCAGCGTGTCGAGACTAGCGGGATGGGAGACCCAGTACTTC
cdr3_aa: CSVSRLAGWETQYF